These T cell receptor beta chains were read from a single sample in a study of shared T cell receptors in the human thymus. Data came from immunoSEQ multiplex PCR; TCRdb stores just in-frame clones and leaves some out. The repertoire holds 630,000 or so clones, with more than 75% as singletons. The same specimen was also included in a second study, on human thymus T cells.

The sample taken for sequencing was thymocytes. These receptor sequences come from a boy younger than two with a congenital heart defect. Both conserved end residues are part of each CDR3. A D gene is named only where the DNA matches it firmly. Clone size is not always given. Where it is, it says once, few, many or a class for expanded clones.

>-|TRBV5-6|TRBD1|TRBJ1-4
CASSSPTPGGKDEKLFF
TGTGCCAGCAGCTCCCCGACCCCAGGGGGGAAGGATGAAAAACTGTTTTTT
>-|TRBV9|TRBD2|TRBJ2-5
CASSPGQSLPGLAGGRETQYF
TGTGCCAGCAGCCCGGGACAGAGTCTACCGGGACTAGCGGGGGGTCGAGAGACCCAGTACTTC
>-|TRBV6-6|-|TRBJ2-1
CASSYIQYDEQFF
TGTGCCAGCAGTTATATTCAGTACGATGAGCAGTTCTTC
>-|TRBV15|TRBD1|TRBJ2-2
CATSRDRGVGQGDTGELFF
TGTGCCACCAGCAGAGATCGGGGAGTCGGGCAGGGGGACACCGGGGAGCTGTTTTTT
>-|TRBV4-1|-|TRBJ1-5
CASSQGELPQHF
TGCGCCAGCAGCCAAGGGGAGTTGCCCCAGCATTTT
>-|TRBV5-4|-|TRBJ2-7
CASSFRDTDSYEQYF
TGTGCCAGCAGCTTTAGGGACACGGACTCCTACGAGCAGTACTTC
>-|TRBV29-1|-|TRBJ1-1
CSVVLRVGNTEAFF
TGCAGCGTTGTCCTCAGGGTTGGGAACACTGAAGCTTTCTTT
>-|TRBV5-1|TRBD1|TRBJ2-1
CASSVTGGSNEQFF
TGCGCCAGCAGCGTGACAGGGGGGTCAAATGAGCAGTTCTTC
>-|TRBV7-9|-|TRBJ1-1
CASSSLPGTEAFF
TGTGCCAGCAGCTCCCTTCCGGGGACTGAAGCTTTCTTT
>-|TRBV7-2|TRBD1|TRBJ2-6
CASSSRLRDRISGANVLTF
TGTGCCAGCAGCTCGCGCCTTAGGGACAGGATCTCTGGGGCCAACGTCCTGACTTTC
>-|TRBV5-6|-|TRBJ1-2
CASSSHPEGGANYGYTF
TGTGCCAGCAGCTCTCACCCCGAGGGGGGGGCTAACTATGGCTACACCTTC
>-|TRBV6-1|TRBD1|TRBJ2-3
CASSVWTGGTDTQYF
TGTGCCAGCAGTGTATGGACAGGGGGAACAGATACGCAGTATTTT
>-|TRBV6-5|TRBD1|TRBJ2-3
CASSYRDSWGDTQYF
TGTGCCAGCAGTTACCGGGACAGTTGGGGAGATACGCAGTATTTT
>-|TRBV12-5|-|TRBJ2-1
CASGLVRGFPQFF
TGTGCTAGTGGTTTGGTACGGGGTTTCCCCCAGTTCTTC
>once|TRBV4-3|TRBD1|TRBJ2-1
CASSQVLPGQGINEQFF
TGCGCCAGCAGCCAAGTTCTACCGGGACAGGGAATCAATGAGCAGTTCTTC
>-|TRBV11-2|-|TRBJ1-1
CASSLRARTSNTEAFF
TGTGCCAGCAGCTTGCGGGCCAGAACATCGAACACTGAAGCTTTCTTT
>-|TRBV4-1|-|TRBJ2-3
CASSLYTRETNTTKDTQYF
TGCGCCAGCAGCCTATACACCCGGGAGACTAACACAACCAAAGATACGCAGTATTTT
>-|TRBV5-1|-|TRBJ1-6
CASSLQGNDSPLHF
TGCGCCAGCAGCTTACAGGGAAATGATTCCCCCCTCCACTTT
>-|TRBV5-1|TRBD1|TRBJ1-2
CASSLEAGTASNYGYTF
TGCGCCAGCAGCTTGGAGGCGGGGACAGCATCTAACTATGGCTACACCTTC
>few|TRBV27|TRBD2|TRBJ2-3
CASSRGGPEDTQYF
TGTGCCAGCAGCCGCGGGGGGCCGGAAGATACGCAGTATTTT
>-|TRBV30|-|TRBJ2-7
CAWMVGEPSSYEQYF
TGTGCCTGGATGGTCGGGGAACCCTCCTCCTACGAGCAGTACTTC
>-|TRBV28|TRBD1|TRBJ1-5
CASSLLRGQDSNQPQHF
TGTGCCAGCAGTTTATTGAGGGGACAGGATAGCAATCAGCCCCAGCATTTT
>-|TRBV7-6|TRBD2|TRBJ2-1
CASSLAVAGVNEQFF
TGTGCCAGCAGCTTAGCGGTAGCGGGAGTCAATGAGCAGTTCTTC
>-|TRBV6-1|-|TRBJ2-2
CASSGLPGLRESDGELFF
TGTGCCAGCAGTGGGCTACCGGGACTCCGGGAAAGTGACGGGGAGCTGTTTTTT
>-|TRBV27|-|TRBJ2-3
CASSYGLAKYF
TGTGCCAGCAGTTATGGGTTAGCAAAGTATTTT
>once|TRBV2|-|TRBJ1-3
CASSVRTEVTGNTIYF
TGTGCCAGCAGTGTTAGGACGGAGGTTACTGGAAACACCATATATTTT
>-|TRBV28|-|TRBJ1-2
CASSPDRWGRSTF
TGTGCCAGCAGTCCGGACCGTTGGGGGCGCTCAACCTTC
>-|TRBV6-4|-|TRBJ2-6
CASSALGKGSGANVLTF
TGTGCCAGCAGTGCACTAGGGAAAGGCTCTGGGGCCAACGTCCTGACTTTC
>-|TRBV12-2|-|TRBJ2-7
CASRLAPGQTYEQYF
TGTGCAAGTCGCTTAGCTCCGGGACAGACCTACGAGCAGTACTTC
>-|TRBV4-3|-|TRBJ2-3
CASSQGDIVASGGGDTQYF
TGCGCCAGCAGCCAAGGAGATATTGTCGCTAGCGGAGGGGGTGATACGCAGTATTTT
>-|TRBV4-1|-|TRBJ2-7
CASSQVPAAAISYEQYF
TGCGCCAGCAGCCAAGTCCCGGCAGCGGCAATCTCCTACGAGCAGTACTTC
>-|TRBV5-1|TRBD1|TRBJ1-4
CASSGGTVSYEKLFF
TGCGCCAGCAGCGGAGGGACAGTATCATATGAAAAACTGTTTTTT
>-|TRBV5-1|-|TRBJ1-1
CASSSSLEADPRWDTEAFF
TGCGCCAGCAGCAGCAGCCTTGAGGCAGACCCCCGGTGGGACACTGAAGCTTTCTTT
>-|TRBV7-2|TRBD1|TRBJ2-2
CATTTGAYSPTGELFF
TGTGCCACGACGACAGGGGCCTACTCACCCACCGGGGAGCTGTTTTTT
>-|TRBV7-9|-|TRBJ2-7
CASSFEGHSPHHEQYF
TGTGCCAGCAGCTTCGAGGGACACTCCCCTCATCACGAGCAGTACTTC
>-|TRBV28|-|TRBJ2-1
CASSQSPKGGRKHEQFF
TGTGCCAGCAGCCAATCACCTAAGGGGGGGAGAAAGCATGAGCAGTTCTTC
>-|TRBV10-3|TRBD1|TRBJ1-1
CAISPGGMNTEAFF
TGTGCCATCAGCCCAGGGGGCATGAACACTGAAGCTTTCTTT
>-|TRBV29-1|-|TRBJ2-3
CSVDAGSTDTQYF
TGCAGCGTTGACGCGGGGAGCACAGATACGCAGTATTTT
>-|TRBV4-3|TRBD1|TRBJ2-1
CASSQHAGSDRGYNEQFF
TGCGCCAGCAGCCAGCATGCGGGGTCGGACAGGGGTTACAATGAGCAGTTCTTC
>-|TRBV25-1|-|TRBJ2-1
CASSDPFGEQFF
TGTGCCAGCAGTGATCCCTTCGGTGAGCAGTTCTTC
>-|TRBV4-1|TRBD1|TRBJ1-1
CASSQDESAGGPTEAFF
TGCGCCAGCAGCCAAGATGAGTCGGCAGGGGGCCCTACCGAAGCTTTCTTT
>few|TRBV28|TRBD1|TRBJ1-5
CASSATAQGDQPQHF
TGTGCCAGCAGTGCAACAGCCCAGGGGGATCAGCCCCAGCATTTT
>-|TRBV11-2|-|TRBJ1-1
CASSQGQRQRDTEAFF
TGTGCCAGCAGCCAAGGGCAGCGACAGCGGGACACTGAAGCTTTCTTT
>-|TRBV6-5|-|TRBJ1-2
CASTHRRGLNYGYTF
TGTGCCAGCACCCACCGGCGAGGGCTAAACTATGGCTACACCTTC
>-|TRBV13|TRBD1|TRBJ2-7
CASSFRDRPWKQYF
TGTGCCAGCAGCTTCCGGGACAGGCCTTGGAAGCAGTACTTC
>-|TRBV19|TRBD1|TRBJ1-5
CASRQGRGKLWNQPQHF
TGTGCCAGTCGACAGGGCCGGGGGAAGTTGTGGAATCAGCCCCAGCATTTT
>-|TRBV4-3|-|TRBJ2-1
CASSQEVQGVEQFF
TGCGCCAGCAGCCAAGAGGTACAGGGTGTCGAGCAGTTCTTC
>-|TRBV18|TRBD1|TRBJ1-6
CASSPPGQVNSPLHF
TGTGCCAGCTCACCACCGGGACAGGTCAATTCCCCCCTCCACTTT
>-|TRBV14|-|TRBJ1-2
CASSQRGGGYTF
TGTGCCAGCAGCCAACGGGGTGGTGGCTACACCTTC